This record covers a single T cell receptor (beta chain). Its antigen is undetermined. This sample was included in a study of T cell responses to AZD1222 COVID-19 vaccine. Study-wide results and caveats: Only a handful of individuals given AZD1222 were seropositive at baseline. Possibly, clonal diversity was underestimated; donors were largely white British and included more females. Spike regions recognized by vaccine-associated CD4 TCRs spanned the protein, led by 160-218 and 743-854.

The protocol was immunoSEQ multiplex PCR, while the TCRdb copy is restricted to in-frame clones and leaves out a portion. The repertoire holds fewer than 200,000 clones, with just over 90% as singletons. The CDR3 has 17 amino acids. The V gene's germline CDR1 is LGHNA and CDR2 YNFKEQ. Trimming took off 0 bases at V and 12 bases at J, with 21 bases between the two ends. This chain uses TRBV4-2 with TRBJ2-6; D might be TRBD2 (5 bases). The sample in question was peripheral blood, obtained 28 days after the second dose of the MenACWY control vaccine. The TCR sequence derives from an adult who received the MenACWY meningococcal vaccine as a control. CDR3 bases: TGTGCCAGCAGCCAAGAACCGAACCTTGGGAGCCGGACCGTCCTGACTTTC. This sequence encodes CASSQEPNLGSRTVLTF.